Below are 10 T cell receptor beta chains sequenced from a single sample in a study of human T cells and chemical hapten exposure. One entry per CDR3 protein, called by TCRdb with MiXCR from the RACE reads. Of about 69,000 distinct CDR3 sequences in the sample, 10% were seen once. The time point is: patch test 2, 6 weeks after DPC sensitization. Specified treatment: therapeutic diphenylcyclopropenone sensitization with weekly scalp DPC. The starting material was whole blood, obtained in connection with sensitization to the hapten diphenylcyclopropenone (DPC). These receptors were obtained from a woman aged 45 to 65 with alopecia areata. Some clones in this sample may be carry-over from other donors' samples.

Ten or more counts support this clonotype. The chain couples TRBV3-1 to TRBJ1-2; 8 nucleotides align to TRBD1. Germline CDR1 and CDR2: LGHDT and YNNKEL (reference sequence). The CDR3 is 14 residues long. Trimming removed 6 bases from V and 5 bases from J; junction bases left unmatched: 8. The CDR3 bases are TGTGCCAGCAGTCTATCGGACAGGGAGTATGGCTACACCTTC. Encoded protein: CASSLSDREYGYTF.

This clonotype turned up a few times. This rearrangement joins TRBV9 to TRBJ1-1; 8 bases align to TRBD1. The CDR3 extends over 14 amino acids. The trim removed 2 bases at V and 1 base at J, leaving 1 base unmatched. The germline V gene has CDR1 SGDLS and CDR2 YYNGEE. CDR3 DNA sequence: TGTGCCAGCAGCGTCACAGGGGGGAACACTGAAGCTTTCTTT. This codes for CASSVTGGNTEAFF.

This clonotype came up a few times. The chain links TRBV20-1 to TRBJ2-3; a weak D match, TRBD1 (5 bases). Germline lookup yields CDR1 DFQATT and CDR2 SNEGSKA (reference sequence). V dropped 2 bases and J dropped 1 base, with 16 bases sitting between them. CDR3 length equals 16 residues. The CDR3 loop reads CSARLGDPSGTDTQYF. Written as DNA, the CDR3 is TGCAGTGCTAGATTAGGGGATCCCTCCGGCACAGATACGCAGTATTTT.

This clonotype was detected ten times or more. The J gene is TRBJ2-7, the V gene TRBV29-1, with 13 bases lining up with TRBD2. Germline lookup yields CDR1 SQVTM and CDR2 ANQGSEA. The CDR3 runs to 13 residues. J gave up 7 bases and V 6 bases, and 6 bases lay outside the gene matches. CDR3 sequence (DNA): TGCAGCGTGAGGACTAGCGGGAGAGAAGAGCAGTACTTC. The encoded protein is CSVRTSGREEQYF.

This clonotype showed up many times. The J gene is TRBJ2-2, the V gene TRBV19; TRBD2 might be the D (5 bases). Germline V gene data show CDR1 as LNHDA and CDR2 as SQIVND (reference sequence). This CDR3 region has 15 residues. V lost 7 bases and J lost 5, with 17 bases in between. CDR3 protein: CASTILGPGTGELFF. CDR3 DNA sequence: TGTGCCAGTACCATTCTAGGTCCGGGGACCGGGGAGCTGTTTTTT.

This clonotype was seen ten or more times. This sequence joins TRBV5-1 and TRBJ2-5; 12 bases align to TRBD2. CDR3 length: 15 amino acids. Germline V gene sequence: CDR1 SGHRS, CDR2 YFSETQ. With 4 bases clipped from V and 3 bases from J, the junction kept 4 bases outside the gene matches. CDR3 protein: CASSPGLAGKETQYF. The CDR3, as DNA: TGCGCCAGCAGCCCGGGACTAGCGGGCAAAGAGACCCAGTACTTC.

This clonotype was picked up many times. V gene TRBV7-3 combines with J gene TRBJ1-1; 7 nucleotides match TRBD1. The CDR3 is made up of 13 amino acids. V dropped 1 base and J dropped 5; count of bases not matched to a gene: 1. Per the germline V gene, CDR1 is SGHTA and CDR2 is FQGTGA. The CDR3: CASSLKGATEAFF. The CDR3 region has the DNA TGTGCCAGCAGCTTAAAGGGGGCAACTGAAGCTTTCTTT.

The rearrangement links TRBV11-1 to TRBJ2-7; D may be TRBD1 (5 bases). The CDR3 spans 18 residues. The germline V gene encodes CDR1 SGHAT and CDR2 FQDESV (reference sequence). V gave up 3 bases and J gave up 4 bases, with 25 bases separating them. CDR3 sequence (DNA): TGTGCCAGCAGCTTTGACAGTCTTTCAAACCTTCAACGGTACGAGCAGTACTTC. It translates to CASSFDSLSNLQRYEQYF.

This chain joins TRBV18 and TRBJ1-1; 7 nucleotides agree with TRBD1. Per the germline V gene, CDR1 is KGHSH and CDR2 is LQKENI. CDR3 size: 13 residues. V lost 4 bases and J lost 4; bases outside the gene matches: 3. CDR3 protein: CASSRGQATEAFF. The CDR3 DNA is TGTGCCAGCTCACGAGGACAGGCCACTGAAGCTTTCTTT.

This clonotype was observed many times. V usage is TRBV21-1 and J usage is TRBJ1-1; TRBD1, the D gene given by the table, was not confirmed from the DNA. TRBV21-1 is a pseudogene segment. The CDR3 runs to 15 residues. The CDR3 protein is CASSPPDRAYTEAFF. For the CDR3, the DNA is TGTGCCAGCAGCCCCCCTGACAGGGCCTACACTGAAGCTTTCTTT.